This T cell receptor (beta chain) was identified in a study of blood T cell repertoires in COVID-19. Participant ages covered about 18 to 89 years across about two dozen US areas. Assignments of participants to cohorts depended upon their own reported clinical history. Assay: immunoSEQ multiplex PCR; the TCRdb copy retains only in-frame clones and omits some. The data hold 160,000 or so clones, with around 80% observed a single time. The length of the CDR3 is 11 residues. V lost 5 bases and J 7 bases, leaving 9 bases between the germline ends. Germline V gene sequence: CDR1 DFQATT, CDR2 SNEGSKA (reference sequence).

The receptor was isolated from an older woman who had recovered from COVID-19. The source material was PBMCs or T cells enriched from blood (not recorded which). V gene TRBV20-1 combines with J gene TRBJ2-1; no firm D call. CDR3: CSAASQNEQFF. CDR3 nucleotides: TGCAGTGCTGCCAGTCAGAATGAGCAGTTCTTC.